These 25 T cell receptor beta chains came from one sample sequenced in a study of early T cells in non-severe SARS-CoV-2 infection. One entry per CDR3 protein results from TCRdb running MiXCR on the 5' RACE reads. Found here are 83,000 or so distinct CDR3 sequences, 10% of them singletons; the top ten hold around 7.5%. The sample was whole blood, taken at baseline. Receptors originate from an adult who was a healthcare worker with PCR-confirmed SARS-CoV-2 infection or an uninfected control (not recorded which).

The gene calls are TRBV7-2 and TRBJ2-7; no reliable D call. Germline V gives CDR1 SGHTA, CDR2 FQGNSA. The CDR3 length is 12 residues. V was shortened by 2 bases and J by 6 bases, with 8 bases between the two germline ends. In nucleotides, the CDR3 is TGTGCCAGCAGCTTAAGGGTGGGCGAGCAGTACTTC. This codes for CASSLRVGEQYF. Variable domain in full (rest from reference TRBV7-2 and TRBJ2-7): GAGVSQSPSNKVTEKGKDVELRCDPISGHTALYWYRQSLGQGLEFLIYFQGNSAPDKSGLPSDRFSAERTGGSVSTLTIQRTQQEDSAVYLCASSLRVGEQYFGPGTRLTVT.

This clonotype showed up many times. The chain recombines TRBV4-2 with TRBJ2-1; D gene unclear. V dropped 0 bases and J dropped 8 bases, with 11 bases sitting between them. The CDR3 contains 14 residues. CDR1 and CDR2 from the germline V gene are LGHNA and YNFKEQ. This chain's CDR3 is CASSQEIIPHEQFF. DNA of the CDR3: TGTGCCAGCAGCCAAGAAATCATCCCCCATGAGCAGTTCTTC.

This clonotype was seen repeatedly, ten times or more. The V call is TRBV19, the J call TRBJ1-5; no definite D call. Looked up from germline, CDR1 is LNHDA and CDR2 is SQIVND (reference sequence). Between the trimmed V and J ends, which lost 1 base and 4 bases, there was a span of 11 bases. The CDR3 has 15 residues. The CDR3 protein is CASSIARAPNQPQHF. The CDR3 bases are TGTGCCAGTAGTATAGCCCGCGCCCCTAATCAGCCCCAGCATTTT.

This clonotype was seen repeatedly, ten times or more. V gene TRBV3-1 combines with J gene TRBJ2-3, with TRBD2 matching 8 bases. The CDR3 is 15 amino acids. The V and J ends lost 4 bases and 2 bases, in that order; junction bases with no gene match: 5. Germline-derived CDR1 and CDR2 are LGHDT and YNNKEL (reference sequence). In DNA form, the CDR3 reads TGTGCCAGCAGCCGGGGGACTAGATCCACAGATACGCAGTATTTT. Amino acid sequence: CASSRGTRSTDTQYF.

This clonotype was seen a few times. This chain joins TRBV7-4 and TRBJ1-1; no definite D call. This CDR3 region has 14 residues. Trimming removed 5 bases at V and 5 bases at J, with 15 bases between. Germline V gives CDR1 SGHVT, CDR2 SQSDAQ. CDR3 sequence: CASSLMRGTTEAFF. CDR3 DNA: TGTGCCAGCAGCCTGATGCGGGGAACGACTGAAGCTTTCTTT.

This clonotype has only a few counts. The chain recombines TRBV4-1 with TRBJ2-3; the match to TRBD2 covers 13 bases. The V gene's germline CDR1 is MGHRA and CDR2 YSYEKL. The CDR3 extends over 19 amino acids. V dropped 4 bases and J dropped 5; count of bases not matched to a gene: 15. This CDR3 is CASSPTPTGLAGDGDTQYF. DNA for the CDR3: TGCGCCAGCAGCCCTACCCCCACAGGACTAGCGGGAGATGGAGATACGCAGTATTTT.

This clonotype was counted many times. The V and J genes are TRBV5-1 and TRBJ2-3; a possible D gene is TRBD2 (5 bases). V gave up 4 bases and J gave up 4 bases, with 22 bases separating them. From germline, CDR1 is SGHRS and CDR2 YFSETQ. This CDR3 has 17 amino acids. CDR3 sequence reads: CASSTPGLVERADTQYF. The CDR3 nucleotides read TGCGCCAGCAGCACCCCAGGACTCGTAGAGAGGGCAGATACGCAGTATTTT.

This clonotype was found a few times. The CDR3 DNA follows: TGCGCCAGCGAGCCGGGGACAGGGCTGAGGAACACTGAAGCTTTCTTT. Its translation: CASEPGTGLRNTEAFF. The chain has TRBV10-2 and TRBJ1-1, with TRBD1 matching 9 bases. CDR3 length: 16 amino acids. CDR1 is WSHSY, CDR2 SAAADI, per germline. The V gene end was trimmed by 8 bases and the J gene end by 1 base; junction bases not matched to a gene: 11.

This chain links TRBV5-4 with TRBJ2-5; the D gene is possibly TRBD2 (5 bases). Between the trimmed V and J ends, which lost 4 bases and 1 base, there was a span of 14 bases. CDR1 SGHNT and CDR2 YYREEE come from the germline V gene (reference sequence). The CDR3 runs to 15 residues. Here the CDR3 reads CASSAERSGQETQYF. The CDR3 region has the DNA TGTGCCAGCAGCGCTGAAAGAAGCGGCCAAGAGACCCAGTACTTC. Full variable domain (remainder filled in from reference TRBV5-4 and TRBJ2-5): ETGVTQSPTHLIKTRGQQVTLRCSSQSGHNTVSWYQQALGQGPQFIFQYYREEENGRGNFPPRFSGLQFPNYSSELNVNALELDDSALYLCASSAERSGQETQYFGPGTRLLVL.

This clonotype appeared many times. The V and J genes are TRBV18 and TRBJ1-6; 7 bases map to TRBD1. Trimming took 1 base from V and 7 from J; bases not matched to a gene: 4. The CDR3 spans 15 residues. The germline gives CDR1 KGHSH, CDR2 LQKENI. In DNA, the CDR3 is TGTGCCAGCTCACCACGTTCACAGGGGAATTCACCCCTCCACTTT. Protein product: CASSPRSQGNSPLHF.

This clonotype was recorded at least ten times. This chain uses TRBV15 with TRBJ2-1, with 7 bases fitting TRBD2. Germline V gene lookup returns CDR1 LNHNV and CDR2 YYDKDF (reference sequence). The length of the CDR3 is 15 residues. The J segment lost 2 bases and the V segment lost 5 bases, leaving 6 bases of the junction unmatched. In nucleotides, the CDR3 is TGTGCCACCAGCGCCGGACTAGGCCCCTACAATGAGCAGTTCTTC. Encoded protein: CATSAGLGPYNEQFF.

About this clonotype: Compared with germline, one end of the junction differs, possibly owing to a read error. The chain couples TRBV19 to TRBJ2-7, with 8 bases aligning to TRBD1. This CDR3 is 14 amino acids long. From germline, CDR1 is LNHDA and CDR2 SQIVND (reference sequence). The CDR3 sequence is CASRTGGPPYEQYF. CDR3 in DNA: TGTGCTAGTAGAACAGGGGGACCTCCCTACGAGCAGTACTTC.

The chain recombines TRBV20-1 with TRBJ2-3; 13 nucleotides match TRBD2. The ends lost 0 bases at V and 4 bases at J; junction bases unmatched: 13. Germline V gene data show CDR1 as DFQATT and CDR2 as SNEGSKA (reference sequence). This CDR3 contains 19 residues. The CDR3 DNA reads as TGCAGTGCTAGAGATATGGGTGAATGGACTAGCGGGAGACCAGATACGCAGTATTTT. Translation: CSARDMGEWTSGRPDTQYF.

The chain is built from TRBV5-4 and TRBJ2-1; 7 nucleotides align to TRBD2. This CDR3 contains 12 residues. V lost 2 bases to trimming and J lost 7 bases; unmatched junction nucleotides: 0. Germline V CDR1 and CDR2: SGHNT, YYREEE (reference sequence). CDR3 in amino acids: CASSFSGNEQFF. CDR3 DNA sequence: TGTGCCAGCAGCTTTAGCGGGAATGAGCAGTTCTTC.

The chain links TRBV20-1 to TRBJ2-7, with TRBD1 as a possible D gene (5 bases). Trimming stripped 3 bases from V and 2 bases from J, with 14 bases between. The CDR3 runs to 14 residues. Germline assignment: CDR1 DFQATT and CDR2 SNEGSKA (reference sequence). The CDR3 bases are TGCAGTGCTAGTATAGACAGTAGAGCCTACGAGCAGTACTTC. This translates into CSASIDSRAYEQYF.

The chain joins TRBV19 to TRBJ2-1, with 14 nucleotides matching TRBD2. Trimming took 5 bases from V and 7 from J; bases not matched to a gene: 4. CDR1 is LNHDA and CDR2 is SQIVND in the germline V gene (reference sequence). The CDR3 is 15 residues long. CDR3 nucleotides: TGTGCCAGTAGTCTTGGGACTAGCGGGAGTAATGAGCAGTTCTTC. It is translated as CASSLGTSGSNEQFF.

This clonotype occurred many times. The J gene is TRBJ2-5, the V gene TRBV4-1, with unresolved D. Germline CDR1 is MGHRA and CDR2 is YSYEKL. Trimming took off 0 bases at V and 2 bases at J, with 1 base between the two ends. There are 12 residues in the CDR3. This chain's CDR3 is CASSQDQETQYF. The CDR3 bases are TGCGCCAGCAGCCAAGATCAAGAGACCCAGTACTTC.

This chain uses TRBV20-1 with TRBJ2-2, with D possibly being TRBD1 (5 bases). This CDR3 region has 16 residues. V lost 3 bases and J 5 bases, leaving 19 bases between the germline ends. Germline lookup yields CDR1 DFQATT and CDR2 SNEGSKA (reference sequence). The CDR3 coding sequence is TGCAGTGCTAGTGGTTCGGCAGGGTCGAGGACCGGGGAGCTGTTTTTT. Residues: CSASGSAGSRTGELFF.

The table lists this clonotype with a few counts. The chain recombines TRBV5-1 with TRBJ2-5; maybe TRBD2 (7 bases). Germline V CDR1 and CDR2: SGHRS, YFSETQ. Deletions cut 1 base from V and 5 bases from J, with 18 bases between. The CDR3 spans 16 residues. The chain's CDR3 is CASSLMSGGSAETQYF. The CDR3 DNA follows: TGCGCCAGCAGCTTGATGTCGGGGGGCTCGGCGGAGACCCAGTACTTC.

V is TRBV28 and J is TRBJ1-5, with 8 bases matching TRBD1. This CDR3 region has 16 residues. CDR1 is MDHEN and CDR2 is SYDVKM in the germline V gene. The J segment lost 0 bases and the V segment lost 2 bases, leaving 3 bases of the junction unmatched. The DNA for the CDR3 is TGTGCCAGCAGTTTAAGGACAGGGCATAGCAATCAGCCCCAGCATTTT. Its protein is CASSLRTGHSNQPQHF. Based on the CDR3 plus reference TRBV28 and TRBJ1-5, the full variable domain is DVKVTQSSRYLVKRTGEKVFLECVQDMDHENMFWYRQDPGLGLRLIYFSYDVKMKEKGDIPEGYSVSREKKERFSLILESASTNQTSMYLCASSLRTGHSNQPQHFGDGTRLSIL.

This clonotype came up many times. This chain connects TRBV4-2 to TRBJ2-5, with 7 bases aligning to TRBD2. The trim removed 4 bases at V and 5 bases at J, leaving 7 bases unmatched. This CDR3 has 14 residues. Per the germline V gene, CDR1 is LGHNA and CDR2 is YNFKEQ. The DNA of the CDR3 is TGTGCCAGCAGCCCCGAGCGGGATCAGGAGACCCAGTACTTC. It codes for CASSPERDQETQYF.

The CDR3 nucleotides read TGCAGTGCCGTTACCGATTTGAACCAGTACTTC. Translation gives CSAVTDLNQYF. The gene calls are TRBV20-1 and TRBJ2-5; no clear D gene. V gave up 6 bases and J gave up 10 bases, with 15 bases separating them. CDR3 size: 11 residues. Germline-derived CDR1 and CDR2 are DFQATT and SNEGSKA (reference sequence).

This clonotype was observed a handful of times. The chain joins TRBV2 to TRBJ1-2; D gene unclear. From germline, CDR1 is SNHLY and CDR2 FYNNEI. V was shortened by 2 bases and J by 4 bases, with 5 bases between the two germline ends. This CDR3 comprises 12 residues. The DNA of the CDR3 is TGTGCCAGCAGTGAAAGGACCTATGGCTACACCTTC. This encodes CASSERTYGYTF.

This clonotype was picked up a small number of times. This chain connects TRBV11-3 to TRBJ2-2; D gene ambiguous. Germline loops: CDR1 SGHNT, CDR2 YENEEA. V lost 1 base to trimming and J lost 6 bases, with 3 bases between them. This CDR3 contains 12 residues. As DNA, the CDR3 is TGTGCCAGCAGCTTAGGGCCCGGGGAGCTGTTTTTT. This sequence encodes CASSLGPGELFF.

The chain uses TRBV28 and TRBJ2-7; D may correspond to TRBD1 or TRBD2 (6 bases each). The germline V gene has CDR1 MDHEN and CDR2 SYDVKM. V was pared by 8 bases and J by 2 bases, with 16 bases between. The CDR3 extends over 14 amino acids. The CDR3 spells CASALRGAPYEQYF. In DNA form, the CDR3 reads TGTGCCAGCGCCCTGAGGGGGGCCCCCTACGAGCAGTACTTC. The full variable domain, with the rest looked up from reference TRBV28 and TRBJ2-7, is DVKVTQSSRYLVKRTGEKVFLECVQDMDHENMFWYRQDPGLGLRLIYFSYDVKMKEKGDIPEGYSVSREKKERFSLILESASTNQTSMYLCASALRGAPYEQYFGPGTRLTVT.